One sample yielded the 20 T cell receptor beta chains listed below, sequenced in a study of T cell clonality in common variable immunodeficiency. Profiling relied on immunoSEQ multiplex PCR, and the TCRdb table lists in-frame clones only, not all of them. The sample yields tens of thousands of clones, without any singletons. Input material: peripheral blood mononuclear cells. Receptors originate from a person between 18 and 75 years old in good health.

At least ten counts were recorded for this clone. The read is 3 residues too short to cover the CDR3 end, so that end is filled in from the germline J gene. The gene calls are TRBV7-9 and TRBJ1-1, with no clear D. Looked up from germline, CDR1 is SEHNR and CDR2 is FQNEAQ (reference sequence). The CDR3 is 13 amino acids. The V end lost 5 bases, the J end lost 2 bases, and 9 bases lay between the germline ends. CDR3 bases read: TGTGCCAGCAGCCTCCGGGGTAACACTGAA. This codes for CASSLRGNTE. The complete CDR3 sequence is CASSLRGNTEAFF.

This clone has a handful of counts. With the read ending 3 residues before the CDR3 end, the germline J gene is used to fill in that end. The V call is TRBV7-9, the J call TRBJ2-4; 8 nucleotides align to TRBD1. Looked up from germline, CDR1 is SEHNR and CDR2 is FQNEAQ (reference sequence). The CDR3 runs to 14 residues. CDR3 amino acids: CASSSTGDGYGQYF. The sequenced part of the CDR3 DNA is TGTGCCAGCAGCTCGACAGGGGATGGCTATGGT.

This clone came up a few times. The read falls 3 residues short of the CDR3 end, and the missing part is taken from the germline J gene. The V and J genes are TRBV25-1 and TRBJ2-5; a possible D gene is TRBD1 (6 bases). The length of the CDR3 is 15 residues. Germline V gene sequence: CDR1 MGHDK, CDR2 SYGVNS. Trimming left V 7 bases short and J 2 bases short, with 17 bases between. The covered CDR3 bases are TGTGCCAGCACCTCCCGGGACAACGATCAAGAGACC. It codes for CASTSRDNDQET. The whole CDR3 protein reads CASTSRDNDQETQYF.

At least ten counts were recorded for this clone. The observed sequence ends 3 residues before the CDR3 terminus, with the missing tail filled in from the germline J gene. The chain has TRBV19 and TRBJ1-5; D remains ambiguous. The V end lost 7 bases, the J end lost 4 bases, and 8 bases lay between the germline ends. The CDR3 is 12 amino acids. Per the germline V gene, CDR1 is LNHDA and CDR2 is SQIVND (reference sequence). The sequenced CDR3 bases are TGTGCCAGTAACGAGGGTAATCAGCCC. Translated: CASNEGNQP. The complete CDR3 sequence is CASNEGNQPQHF.

To note about this clone: This clone may be a read error of a much larger clone one base away. The CDR3 is cut off 3 residues early in the read; its end comes from the germline J gene. The chain couples TRBV7-3 to TRBJ2-2; the match to TRBD2 covers 10 bases. CDR1 is SGHTA, CDR2 FQGTGA, per germline. The CDR3 runs to 17 residues. The sequenced CDR3 bases are TGTGCCAGCAGTCCCCTAGCGGGGGTCTCTGGGGCCAACGTG. Encoded protein: CASSPLAGVSGANV. The entire CDR3 protein is CASSPLAGVSGANVLFF.

This clone has ten or more counts. The missing CDR3 end, 3 residues past where the read stops, is filled in from the germline J gene. V gene TRBV7-6 combines with J gene TRBJ1-4; 8 positions match TRBD1. The germline V gene encodes CDR1 SGHVS and CDR2 FNYEAQ. Trimming cost V 3 bases and J 2 bases; bases outside gene matches: 2. The CDR3 totals 15 residues. The CDR3 protein is CASSLDRATNEKLFF. The CDR3 DNA, read in part, is TGTGCCAGCAGCTTGGACAGGGCCACTAATGAAAAA.

In its sample, this clone was seen many times. Sequencing ends 3 residues short of the CDR3 end; the germline J gene provides the rest. The chain couples TRBV7-2 to TRBJ2-3; tentative D call: TRBD2 (5 bases). Germline V CDR1 and CDR2: SGHTA, FQGNSA. The CDR3 spans 15 residues. Trimming took off 0 bases at V and 6 bases at J, with 13 bases between the two ends. The sequenced part of the CDR3 DNA is TGTGCCAGCAGCTTAGCGAGCGGAGGTGGGGATACG. Encoded protein: CASSLASGGGDT. From start to end, the CDR3 is CASSLASGGGDTQYF.

This clone appeared many times. The CDR3 end falls 3 residues outside the read, so it is completed with the germline J gene. The rearrangement links TRBV19 to TRBJ2-3; no definite D call. The germline CDR1 and CDR2 sequences are LNHDA and SQIVND (reference sequence). V shed 5 bases and J shed 2 bases, with 11 bases lying between them. The length of the CDR3 is 14 residues. The CDR3 protein is CASSLGFDTDTQYF. Partial CDR3 DNA: TGTGCCAGTAGTCTCGGTTTCGACACAGATACG. Looking up the rest from reference TRBV19 and TRBJ2-3 gives the full variable domain: DGGITQSPKYLFRKEGQNVTLSCEQNLNHDAMYWYRQDPGQGLRLIYYSQIVNDFQKGDIAEGYSVSREKKESFPLTVTSAQKNPTAFYLCASSLGFDTDTQYFGPGTRLTVL.

In its sample, this clone was seen many times. The read ends 3 residues before the CDR3 terminus; that terminus is restored from the germline J gene. This chain connects TRBV5-1 to TRBJ1-2, with TRBD1 as a possible D gene (5 bases). The CDR3 totals 15 residues. The V end was cut by 4 bases, the J end by 5 bases, with 18 bases between. CDR1 is SGHRS and CDR2 is YFSETQ in the germline V gene. CDR3 bases read: TGCGCCAGCAGCCCCCAACCGGGGGATCCTTATGGC. This gives the protein CASSPQPGDPYG. The CDR3 in full is CASSPQPGDPYGYTF. Together with reference TRBV5-1 and TRBJ1-2, the CDR3 gives the full variable domain: KAGVTQTPRYLIKTRGQQVTLSCSPISGHRSVSWYQQTPGQGLQFLFEYFSETQRNKGNFPGRFSGRQFSNSRSEMNVSTLELGDSALYLCASSPQPGDPYGYTFGSGTRLTVV.

This clone was counted at least ten times. Read sequence stops 3 residues before the CDR3 end, and the germline J gene provides the missing end. The chain joins TRBV18 to TRBJ2-3; 8 nucleotides match TRBD1. This CDR3 comprises 16 residues. Germline trimming cut 4 bases from V and 2 bases from J; bases unmatched to any gene: 8. Germline V lookup: CDR1 KGHSH, CDR2 LQKENI. Incomplete CDR3 DNA: TGTGCCAGCTCACTGCGACAGGGGAGTTCCACAGATACG. This translates into CASSLRQGSSTDT. The full-length CDR3 reads as CASSLRQGSSTDTQYF.

This clone has ten or more counts. The covered CDR3 bases are TGTGCCAGCAGCCAAGACGGGCAGTTGAGGGGGTGGAGTAATTCACCC. This encodes CASSQDGQLRGWSNSP. The full CDR3 sequence reads CASSQDGQLRGWSNSPLHF. This chain uses TRBV4-2 with TRBJ1-6, with D tentatively TRBD1 (6 bases). The read comes to an end 3 residues before the CDR3 does, leaving the germline J gene to fill in the end. The CDR3 is made up of 19 amino acids. CDR1 LGHNA and CDR2 YNFKEQ come from the germline V gene. V was cut by 0 bases and J by 6 bases, with 21 bases left in between.

Ten or more counts support this clone. The CDR3 end falls 3 residues outside the read, so it is completed with the germline J gene. This chain connects TRBV20-1 to TRBJ1-1, with D maybe TRBD1 (6 bases). This CDR3 comprises 16 residues. From germline, CDR1 is DFQATT and CDR2 SNEGSKA (reference sequence). The V end lost 1 base, the J end lost 1 base, and 16 bases lay between the germline ends. The CDR3 bases that were read are TGCAGTGCTAGAGTTCCCGGGACAAACCCGAACACTGAA. As protein: CSARVPGTNPNTE. The whole CDR3 protein reads CSARVPGTNPNTEAFF.

The table lists this clone with many counts. The read falls 3 residues short of the CDR3 end, and the missing part is taken from the germline J gene. V gene TRBV20-1 combines with J gene TRBJ2-1; D gene unclear. The CDR3 length is 15 residues. V lost 0 bases and J lost 8, with 17 bases in between. Germline V gives CDR1 DFQATT, CDR2 SNEGSKA (reference sequence). The DNA read from the CDR3 is TGCAGTGCTAGAGATCTGGCCCTCGTTCGAGATGAG. It yields the protein CSARDLALVRDE. From start to end, the CDR3 is CSARDLALVRDEQFF.

Ten or more counts support this clone. With the read ending 3 residues before the CDR3 end, the germline J gene is used to fill in that end. V gene TRBV5-1 combines with J gene TRBJ2-1; perhaps TRBD2 as D (6 bases). Per the germline V gene, CDR1 is SGHRS and CDR2 is YFSETQ. The V and J ends lost 3 bases and 8 bases respectively, with 21 bases between them. The CDR3 runs to 16 residues. The part of the CDR3 DNA that was read is TGCGCCAGCAGCTGGGTTGGGACTGGAGCCTCGGATGAG. It codes for CASSWVGTGASDE. The complete CDR3 reads CASSWVGTGASDEQFF.

Remarks on this clone: The read halts 3 residues ahead of the CDR3 end, with the missing end drawn from the germline J gene. The chain has TRBV20-1 and TRBJ2-1; TRBD2 aligns across 9 bases. The CDR3 consists of 14 residues. Germline trimming cut 6 bases from V and 3 bases from J; bases unmatched to any gene: 6. Germline CDR1 and CDR2: DFQATT and SNEGSKA (reference sequence). The CDR3 here is CSAKREANYNEQFF. CDR3 DNA, as far as it was read: TGCAGTGCCAAGCGGGAGGCGAACTACAATGAG.

This clone was counted many times. The observed sequence ends 3 residues before the CDR3 terminus, with the missing tail filled in from the germline J gene. The V call is TRBV10-3, the J call TRBJ2-1; maybe TRBD2 (6 bases). The CDR3 consists of 14 residues. Germline CDR1 ENHRY, CDR2 SYGVKD. Between the trimmed V and J ends, which lost 3 bases and 3 bases, there was a span of 9 bases. The CDR3: CAISDPGLYNEQFF. The CDR3 bases that were read are TGTGCCATCAGTGACCCGGGACTCTACAATGAG.

This clone was seen at least ten times. The observed sequence ends 3 residues before the CDR3 terminus, with the missing tail filled in from the germline J gene. The chain couples TRBV19 to TRBJ2-7, with TRBD1 matching over 9 bases. V gave up 4 bases and J gave up 3 bases; unmatched junction bases: 1. The CDR3 sequence is 13 residues long. Looked up from germline, CDR1 is LNHDA and CDR2 is SQIVND (reference sequence). CDR3 DNA (partial): TGTGCCAGTAGTAGGACAGGGGACTACGAG. Translated: CASSRTGDYE. The full CDR3 sequence reads CASSRTGDYEQYF. Supplemented by reference TRBV19 and TRBJ2-7, the full variable domain reads DGGITQSPKYLFRKEGQNVTLSCEQNLNHDAMYWYRQDPGQGLRLIYYSQIVNDFQKGDIAEGYSVSREKKESFPLTVTSAQKNPTAFYLCASSRTGDYEQYFGPGTRLTVT.

This clone has a count of ten or more. The read finishes 3 residues shy of the CDR3 end, and the germline J gene is used to complete it. This chain links TRBV5-5 with TRBJ1-2; D gene unclear. The germline gives CDR1 SGHKS, CDR2 YYEKEE (reference sequence). There are 12 residues in the CDR3. Trimming stripped 7 bases from V and 2 bases from J, with 9 bases between. CDR3 residues: CASEGLNYGYTF. The sequenced part of the CDR3 DNA is TGTGCCAGCGAAGGTCTCAACTATGGC.

This clone was recorded at least ten times. The read halts 3 residues ahead of the CDR3 end, with the missing end drawn from the germline J gene. The chain has TRBV10-3 and TRBJ2-1; D is possibly TRBD2 (6 bases). V shed 0 bases and J shed 4 bases, with 10 bases lying between them. The CDR3 is 15 amino acids. Germline CDR1 ENHRY, CDR2 SYGVKD. Incomplete CDR3 DNA: TGTGCCATCAGTGAGTCGGAGGGCTTATACAATGAG. It yields the protein CAISESEGLYNE. Given in full, the CDR3 is CAISESEGLYNEQFF.

This clone was detected many times. The CDR3 goes on 3 residues after the read ends, and that part is filled in from the germline J gene. This chain links TRBV6-2 or TRBV6-3 with TRBJ1-5; 7 bases align to TRBD1. The V segment lost 2 bases and the J segment 3 bases; nucleotides outside the gene matches: 4. Germline V gene sequence: CDR1 MNHEY, CDR2 SVGEGT. CDR3 size: 15 residues. CDR3 sequence: CASSYRGQVNQPQHF. Incomplete CDR3 DNA: TGTGCCAGCAGTTACAGGGGGCAGGTCAATCAGCCC.